This T cell receptor (beta chain) originates from a study of cytomegalovirus exposure and HLA in healthy donors (dated by TCRdb to 2017 to 2019). A note on the overall study: An earlier analysis of approximately 600 of the donors reported about 250 Gb of sequence data and some 120 million unique TCR beta sequences from approximately 180 million T cells. In the later analysis, no new phenotypic data were used to find candidate immune exposures; instead, reliance was placed on TCR beta sequences and their occurrence across donors. The aim of the study was to test whether cataloging public T cell receptors could identify signatures of past pathogen exposure. Donor age, sex, ethnicity and CMV serostatus were compiled alongside the repertoire data. High-throughput TCR immunosequencing, statistical association of individual TCRs with disease status, and machine learning were combined to predict cytomegalovirus infection status. The study profiled the T cell repertoires of hundreds of subjects by immunosequencing and related them to cytomegalovirus serostatus. Of the roughly 400 genotyped donors, approximately 83% fell in the genetic ancestry cluster associated with self-reported Caucasian donors. Class I and class II HLA loci were covered by the typing at four-digit resolution. All discovery cohort repertoires had been generated on a single sequencing platform. Approximately 310 gigabases of sequencing data and 78 million or so unique TCR sequences were included in an early release covering roughly 600 HLA-typed donors. Among over 350 genotyped donors of the cohort, an average of around 240,000 unique TCR beta nucleotide sequences were sequenced per donor, about a sixth of them non-productive. To decide whether each TCR beta V gene segment behaved as functional or pseudogenic, an earlier analysis of nearly 600 of the donors relied on high-throughput TCR beta sequencing. A separate validation cohort of about 110 different subjects was used in addition to the 666-subject first cohort. Typing coverage varied by locus: roughly 629-640 donors for A, B, C, DRB1 and DQB1; 500 to 550 for DQA1; approximately 570 for DPA1; roughly 450 for DPB1. A later genetic analysis used genome-wide SNP genotypes for about 65% of the 666 donors, treating that subset as a discovery cohort. Because of strong linkage in the cohort, five DR-DQ haplotypes were treated as single units for association and clustering. A later analysis re-examined previously published TCR beta repertoires from 600 to 700 donors and added high-resolution HLA genotyping to investigate patterns of TCR occurrence.

Library generation was performed with the immunoSEQ multiplex PCR assay. For the multiplex PCR, a mixture combining 60 forward primers for TCR Vbeta segments and 13 reverse primers for TCR Jbeta segments was used. Amplification of the CDR3 region of rearranged TCR beta genes was performed with a multiplex PCR assay on genomic DNA. On the Illumina HiSeq System, the amplified TCR beta libraries were sequenced as 87-base-pair reads. The original methods were these. Across the 670 or so repertoires, a later analysis counted 60 million to 90 million unique TCR beta chains, roughly 11 million of which were shared by at least two donors. Raw reads were error-corrected and collapsed into unique sequences by a nearest-neighbor algorithm in which closely related sequences were merged to remove PCR and sequencing errors. To assign V, D and J gene segments, CDR3 sequences were aligned to IMGT reference sequences. Each retained sequence needed at least a six-nucleotide match to both a V gene segment and a J gene segment. Rearrangements were classified as productive when the CDR3 lacked stop codons and remained in frame with V and J, and all other rearrangements were classified as non-productive. CDR3 was defined according to IMGT convention as the region running from the second conserved V-encoded cysteine to the conserved J-encoded phenylalanine. Sequences without an unambiguous match to a single V gene segment were excluded from the earlier analysis of over 500 of the donors. An earlier analysis of roughly 590 of the donors called V segments functional above 56.7% productive rearrangements and segregating when the between-donor standard deviation exceeded 5%. To diagnose cytomegalovirus status from the catalog of TCR beta chain sequences, a statistical classification framework was built. In a later analysis, V and J genes were assigned by comparing TCR nucleotide sequences against IMGT/GENE-DB human TR gene sequences. In a later analysis, CDR3 sequences and most-parsimonious VDJ recombination scenarios were assigned using the TCRdist pipeline. In a later analysis, every TCR beta chain was defined by the combination of its CDR3 amino acid sequence and its V-gene family, and reads without a unique V-gene family were dropped. A later analysis removed over 500 highly shared, low-generation-probability nucleotide sequences to deal with suspected cross-contamination and a sequencing artifact. For each public chain, a later analysis derived a clonal expansion index from normalized ranks of inferred template counts within each repertoire. Generation probabilities in a later analysis came from a VDJ recombination model fitted to out-of-frame rearrangements, and those results were checked against IGoR. In a later analysis, hypergeometric tests were used to score TCR-TCR, TCR-HLA and TCR-CMV co-occurrence, with a repertoire-size bias correction applied to TCR pairs. A later analysis estimated false discovery rates by permuting HLA or CMV assignments 20 times. In a later analysis, co-occurring TCRs were grouped using DBSCAN, and TCRdist sequence similarity was added for clustering within HLA-allele-positive subsets. Co-occurrence clustering excluded repertoires with fewer than 30,000 or more than 120,000 public chains, plus five with anomalous nucleotide sharing. As stored in TCRdb, this immuneACCESS dataset retains in-frame rearrangements with V and J assigned. A fraction of the clones does not appear; measured against another copy, unresolved V genes explain less than half of the discrepancy, and the remainder lacks a known reason. The V and J calls and the clone size are those of that table, but D and trimming were determined from the DNA. Counted in this sample were about 130,000 clones; approximately 80% of them appeared once. About a tenth of the sample comes from the top ten.

This clone has just a few counts. No antigen is known for it. It has no much larger one-base neighbor in the sample; base qualities were not kept. Overall results and qualifications from the work: The cohort was sequenced for TCR beta chains only, and without alpha or paired-chain data the features that could be detected were limited. In vitro tests confirmed that a few of the cytomegalovirus-associated TCR beta chains recognize cytomegalovirus antigens. A further reported finding was that TCR beta sequences accurately predicted the HLA-A and HLA-B alleles for most subjects in the first cohort. In an earlier analysis of more than 450 of the donors, most TCR beta V segments were observed in productive rearrangements about 90% or about 30% of the time, broadly matching IMGT annotations. The classifier was reported to diagnose cytomegalovirus status with high specificity and sensitivity in both the original cohort and the validation cohort. Roughly uniform sequencing depth across donors was assumed in presence/absence analyses, although this assumption may not hold. Several of the top co-occurrence clusters appeared to be linked to parvovirus B19, influenza, CMV and Epstein-Barr virus, according to a later analysis. While some public TCRs were present in many individuals, most TCR sequences turned up only very rarely across donors. In a later analysis, some 17,000 TCR beta sequences were associated with specific HLA alleles at a false discovery rate of 0.05. An association between a missense DCLRE1C variant and V-gene and J-gene trimming of TCR beta chains was found in a later genetic analysis and replicated in an independent cohort. In the study, about 150 TCR beta chains were listed as associated with cytomegalovirus. A cluster of highly shared sequence variants was judged likely to represent a technical artifact of the sequencing pipeline. The authors suggested that the approach could potentially be extended to other disease states and immunological phenotypes. According to a later genetic analysis, donors in an Asian-associated ancestry cluster had fewer N-insertions in productive TCRs than the approximately 670-donor mean. The only immune exposure information available for the cohort was CMV serostatus. Correlated functional status among segregating V segments might reflect linkage disequilibrium, but an unknown experimental factor could not be ruled out. Some IMGT-functional V segments, including TRBV6-2 and TRBV6-3, could not be told apart with the 87-base-pair reads, so those segments were excluded. According to a later analysis, most CMV-associated TCR beta chains appeared to be HLA-restricted, and the HLA associations seemed to be driven largely by CMV exposure. A later analysis found that TCR association rates varied across HLA loci, with DRB1 alleles showing the most associated TCRs and HLA-C alleles the fewest. Because counts were too low, fewer than 20 rarely observed V segments, including chromosome 9 orphons, were excluded from the earlier analysis of about 500 of the donors. Assigning TCR associations to individual alleles was difficult when HLA alleles, especially DR and DQ, strongly co-occurred. A later analysis found that HLA-associated TCR beta chains were more clonally expanded and had lower generation probabilities than equally common non-associated chains. HLA typing was unavailable for some donors at each locus, so association tests used only the typed subset.

Taken from the germline V gene, the CDR1 and CDR2 loops are SNHLY and FYNNEI. V is clipped by 6 bases and J by 3 bases, and the sequence between their germline boundaries is 14 bases long. The CDR3 holds 15 amino acids from the cysteine to the phenylalanine. The DNA shown is the 45-base CDR3, in frame from base 1. The cohort consisted of 650 to 850 healthy bone marrow donors. Cohort members were all nominally healthy when sampled, although unrecorded immune exposures were likely present. The donor tested CMV seropositive, placing the donor among the 289 seropositive members of the cohort. A peripheral blood sample was provided by each donor, and peripheral blood mononuclear cells were used for TCR beta sequencing. The Qiagen DNeasy Blood Extraction Kit was used to extract genomic DNA from the blood cell samples.

The chain uses TRBV2 and TRBJ1-4, and TRBD1 may be the D gene, going by 6 matching bases. The clonotype was recovered from a man aged 30 to 39 in good health and CMV-seropositive. Sequencing was performed on PBMCs. The DNA sequence is TGTGCCAGCAGAGCATCTACAGGGTCTAATGAAAAACTGTTTTTT. Translated, it gives CASRASTGSNEKLFF.